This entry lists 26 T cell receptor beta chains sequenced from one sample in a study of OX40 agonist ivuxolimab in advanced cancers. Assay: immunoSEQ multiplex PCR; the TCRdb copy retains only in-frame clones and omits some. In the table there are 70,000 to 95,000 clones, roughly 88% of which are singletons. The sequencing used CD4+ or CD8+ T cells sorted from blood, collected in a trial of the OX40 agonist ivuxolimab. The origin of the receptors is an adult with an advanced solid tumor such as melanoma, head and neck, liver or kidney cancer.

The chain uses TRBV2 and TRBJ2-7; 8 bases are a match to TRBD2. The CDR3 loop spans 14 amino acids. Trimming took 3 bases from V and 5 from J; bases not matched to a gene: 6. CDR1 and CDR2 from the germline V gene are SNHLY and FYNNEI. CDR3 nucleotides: TGTGCCAGCAGTGAGGCGGGAGGTTTCCACGAGCAGTACTTC. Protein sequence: CASSEAGGFHEQYF. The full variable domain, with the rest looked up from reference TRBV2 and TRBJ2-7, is EPEVTQTPSHQVTQMGQEVILRCVPISNHLYFYWYRQILGQKVEFLVSFYNNEISEKSEIFDDQFSVERPDGSNFTLKIRSTKLEDSAMYFCASSEAGGFHEQYFGPGTRLTVT.

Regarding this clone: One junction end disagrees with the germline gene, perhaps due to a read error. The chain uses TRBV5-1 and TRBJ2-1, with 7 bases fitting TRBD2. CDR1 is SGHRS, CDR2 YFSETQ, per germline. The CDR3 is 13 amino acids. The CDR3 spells CASSGGTTSKSIF. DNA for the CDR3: TGCGCCAGCAGCGGCGGGACTACCTCAAAGTCAATCTTC.

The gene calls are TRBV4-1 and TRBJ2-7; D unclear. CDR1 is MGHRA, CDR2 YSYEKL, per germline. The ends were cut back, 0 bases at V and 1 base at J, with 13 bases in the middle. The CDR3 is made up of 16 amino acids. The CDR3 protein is CASSQETANPSYEQYF. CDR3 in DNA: TGCGCCAGCAGCCAAGAAACAGCAAACCCGTCCTACGAGCAGTACTTC.

CDR3 sequence: CASSLVDGTEAFF. For the CDR3, the DNA is TGTGCCAGCAGCTTAGTGGATGGCACTGAAGCTTTCTTT. The gene calls are TRBV7-3 and TRBJ1-1; no clear D gene. Germline CDR1 and CDR2: SGHTA and FQGTGA. This CDR3 contains 13 residues. With 2 bases removed from V and 4 bases from J, the gap between germline ends came to 8 bases.

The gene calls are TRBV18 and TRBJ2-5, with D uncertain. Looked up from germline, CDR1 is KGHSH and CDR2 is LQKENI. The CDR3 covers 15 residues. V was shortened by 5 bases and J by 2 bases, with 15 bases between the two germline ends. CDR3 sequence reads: CASSYRALGQETQYF. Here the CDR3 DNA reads TGTGCCAGCTCATACCGGGCCCTGGGGCAAGAGACCCAGTACTTC.

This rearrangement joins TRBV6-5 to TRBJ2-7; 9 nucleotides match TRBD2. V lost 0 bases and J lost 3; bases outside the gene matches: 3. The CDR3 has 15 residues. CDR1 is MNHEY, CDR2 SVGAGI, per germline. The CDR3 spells CASSYSLAGLYEQYF. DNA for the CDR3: TGTGCCAGCAGTTACTCACTAGCGGGTCTCTACGAGCAGTACTTC.

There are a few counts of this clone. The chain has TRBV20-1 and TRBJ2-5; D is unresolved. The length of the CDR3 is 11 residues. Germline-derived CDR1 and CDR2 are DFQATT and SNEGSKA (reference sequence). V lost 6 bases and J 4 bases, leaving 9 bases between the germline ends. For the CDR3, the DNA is TGCAGTGCCCCTGAGGCAGAGACCCAGTACTTC. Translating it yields CSAPEAETQYF.

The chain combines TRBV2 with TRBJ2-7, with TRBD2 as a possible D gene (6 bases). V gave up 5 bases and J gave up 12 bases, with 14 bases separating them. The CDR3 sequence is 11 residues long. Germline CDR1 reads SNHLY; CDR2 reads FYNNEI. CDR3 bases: TGTGCCAGCAGTCCCGGGACTGGGGCGTACTTC. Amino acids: CASSPGTGAYF.

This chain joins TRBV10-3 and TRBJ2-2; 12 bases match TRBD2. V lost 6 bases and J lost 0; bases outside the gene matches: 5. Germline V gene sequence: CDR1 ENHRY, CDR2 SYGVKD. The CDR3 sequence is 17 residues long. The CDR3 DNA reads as TGTGCCATCAGCCGGACTAGCGGGAACGCGAACACCGGGGAGCTGTTTTTT. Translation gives CAISRTSGNANTGELFF.

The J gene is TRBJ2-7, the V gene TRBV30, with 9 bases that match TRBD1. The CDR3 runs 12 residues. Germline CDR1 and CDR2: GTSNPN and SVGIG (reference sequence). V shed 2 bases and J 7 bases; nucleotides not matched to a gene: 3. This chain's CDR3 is CAWSRDREEQYF. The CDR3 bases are TGTGCCTGGAGTAGGGACAGGGAGGAGCAGTACTTC.

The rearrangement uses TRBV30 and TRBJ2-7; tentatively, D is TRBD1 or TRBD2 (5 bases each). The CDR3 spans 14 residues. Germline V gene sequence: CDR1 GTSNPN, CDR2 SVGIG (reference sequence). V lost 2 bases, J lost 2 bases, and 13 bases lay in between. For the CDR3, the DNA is TGTGCCTGGAGTCGAGGGGTCGGGCCCTACGAGCAGTACTTC. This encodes CAWSRGVGPYEQYF.

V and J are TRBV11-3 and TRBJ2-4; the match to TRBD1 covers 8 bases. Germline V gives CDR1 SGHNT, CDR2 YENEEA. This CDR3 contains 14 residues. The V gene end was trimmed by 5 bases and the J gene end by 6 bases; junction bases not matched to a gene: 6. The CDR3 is CASSPQGAANIQYF. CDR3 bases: TGTGCCAGCAGCCCCCAGGGGGCTGCAAACATTCAGTACTTC.

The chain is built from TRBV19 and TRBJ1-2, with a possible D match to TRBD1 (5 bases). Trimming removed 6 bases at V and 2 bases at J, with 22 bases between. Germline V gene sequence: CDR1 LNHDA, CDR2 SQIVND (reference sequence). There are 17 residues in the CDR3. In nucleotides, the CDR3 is TGTGCCAGTAGCCCCCTGGATTCTGGGGCGCGGAACTATGGCTACACCTTC. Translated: CASSPLDSGARNYGYTF.

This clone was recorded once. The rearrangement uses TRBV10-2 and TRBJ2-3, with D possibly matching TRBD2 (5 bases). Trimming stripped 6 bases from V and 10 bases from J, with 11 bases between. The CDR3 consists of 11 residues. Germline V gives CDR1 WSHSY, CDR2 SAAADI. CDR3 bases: TGCGCCAGCAGCGGTCTAGCCTCGCAGTATTTT. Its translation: CASSGLASQYF.

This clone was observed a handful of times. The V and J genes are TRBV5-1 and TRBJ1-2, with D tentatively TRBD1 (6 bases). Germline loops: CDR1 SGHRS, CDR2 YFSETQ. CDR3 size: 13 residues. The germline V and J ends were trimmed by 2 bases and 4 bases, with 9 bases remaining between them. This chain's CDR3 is CASSFGQSYGYTF. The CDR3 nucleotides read TGCGCCAGCAGCTTTGGACAGTCCTATGGCTACACCTTC.

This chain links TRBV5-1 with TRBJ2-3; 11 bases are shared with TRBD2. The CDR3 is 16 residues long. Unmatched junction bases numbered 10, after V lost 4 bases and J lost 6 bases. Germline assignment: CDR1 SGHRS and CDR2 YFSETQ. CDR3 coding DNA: TGCGCCAGCAGCCACGCGACTAGCGGGGCGAGGGATACGCAGTATTTT. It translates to CASSHATSGARDTQYF.

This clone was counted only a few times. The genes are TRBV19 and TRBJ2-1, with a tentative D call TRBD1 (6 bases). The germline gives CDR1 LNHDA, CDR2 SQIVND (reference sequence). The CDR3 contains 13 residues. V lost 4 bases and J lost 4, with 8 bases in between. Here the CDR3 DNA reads TGTGCCAGTAGTACCGGACAGTACAATGAGCAGTTCTTC. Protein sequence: CASSTGQYNEQFF.

The CDR3 nucleotides read TGTGCCAGCAGCGCAACAGCTCAGGGAGGCAATCAGCCCCAGCATTTT. Translating gives CASSATAQGGNQPQHF. The V gene is TRBV5-6, the J gene TRBJ1-5; possible D gene TRBD1, 5 bases. In germline, CDR1 is SGHDT, CDR2 YYEEEE. CDR3 length equals 16 residues. V lost 4 bases, J lost 2 bases, and 16 bases lay in between.

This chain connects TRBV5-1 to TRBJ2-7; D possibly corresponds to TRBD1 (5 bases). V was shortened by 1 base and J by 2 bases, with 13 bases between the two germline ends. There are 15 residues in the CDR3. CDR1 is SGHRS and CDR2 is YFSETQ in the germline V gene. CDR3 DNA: TGCGCCAGCAGCTTGCAGGGCCAACCTACCTACGAGCAGTACTTC. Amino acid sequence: CASSLQGQPTYEQYF. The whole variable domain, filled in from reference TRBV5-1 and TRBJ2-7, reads KAGVTQTPRYLIKTRGQQVTLSCSPISGHRSVSWYQQTPGQGLQFLFEYFSETQRNKGNFPGRFSGRQFSNSRSEMNVSTLELGDSALYLCASSLQGQPTYEQYFGPGTRLTVT.

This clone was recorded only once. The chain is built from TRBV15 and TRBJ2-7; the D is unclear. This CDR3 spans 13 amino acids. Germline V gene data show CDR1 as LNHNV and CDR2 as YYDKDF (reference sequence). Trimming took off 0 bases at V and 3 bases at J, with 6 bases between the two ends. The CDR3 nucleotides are TGTGCCACCAGCAGAGAGTCCGGCTACGAGCAGTACTTC. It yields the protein CATSRESGYEQYF.

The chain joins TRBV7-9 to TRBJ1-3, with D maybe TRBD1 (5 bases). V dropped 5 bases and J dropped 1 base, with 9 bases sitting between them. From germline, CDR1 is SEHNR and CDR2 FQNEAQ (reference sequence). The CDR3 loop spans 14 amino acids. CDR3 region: CASSQGTSGNTIYF. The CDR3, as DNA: TGTGCCAGCAGCCAAGGGACTTCTGGAAACACCATATATTTT.

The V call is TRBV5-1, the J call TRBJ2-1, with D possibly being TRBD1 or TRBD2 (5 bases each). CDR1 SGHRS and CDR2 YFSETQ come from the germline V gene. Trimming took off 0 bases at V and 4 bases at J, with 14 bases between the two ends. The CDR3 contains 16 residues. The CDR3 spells CASSLDGAFSYNEQFF. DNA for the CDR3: TGCGCCAGCAGCTTGGACGGGGCCTTCTCGTACAATGAGCAGTTCTTC.

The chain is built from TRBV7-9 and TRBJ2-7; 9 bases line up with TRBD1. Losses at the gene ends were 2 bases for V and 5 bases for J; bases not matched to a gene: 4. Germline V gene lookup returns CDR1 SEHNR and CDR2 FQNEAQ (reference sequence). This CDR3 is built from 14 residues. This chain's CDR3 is CASSLIQGANEQYF. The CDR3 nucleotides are TGTGCCAGCAGCTTAATACAGGGGGCTAACGAGCAGTACTTC.

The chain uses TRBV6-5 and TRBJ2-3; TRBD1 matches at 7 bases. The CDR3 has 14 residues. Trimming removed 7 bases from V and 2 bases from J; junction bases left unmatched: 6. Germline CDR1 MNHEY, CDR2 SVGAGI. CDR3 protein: CASKFTGDTDTQYF. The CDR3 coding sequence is TGTGCCAGCAAGTTCACAGGGGACACAGATACGCAGTATTTT.

CDR3 amino acids: CAWSVRGKETQYF. The DNA of the CDR3 is TGTGCCTGGAGTGTACGGGGTAAAGAGACCCAGTACTTC. The chain uses TRBV30 and TRBJ2-5, with D tentatively TRBD2 (5 bases). Trimming left V 0 bases short and J 3 bases short, with 8 bases between. The CDR3 is made up of 13 amino acids. Germline loops: CDR1 GTSNPN, CDR2 SVGIG (reference sequence).

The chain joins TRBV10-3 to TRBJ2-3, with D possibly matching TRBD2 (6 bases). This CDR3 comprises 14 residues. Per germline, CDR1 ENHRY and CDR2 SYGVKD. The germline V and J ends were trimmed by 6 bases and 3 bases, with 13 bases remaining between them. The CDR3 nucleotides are TGTGCCATCAGATCGGGCGGGGTAACAGATACGCAGTATTTT. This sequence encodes CAIRSGGVTDTQYF.